A single sample gave rise to the 18 T cell receptor beta chains below, sequenced in a study of cytomegalovirus exposure and HLA in healthy donors. PCR employed 60 Vbeta and 13 Jbeta primers. Data came from immunoSEQ multiplex PCR; TCRdb stores just in-frame clones and leaves some out. The table shows around 80,000 clones, with around 79% occurring only once. The sequenced sample was PBMCs. The receptor set was obtained from a female donor in good health and CMV-seronegative.

The V and J genes are TRBV19 and TRBJ1-2; D possibly corresponds to TRBD1 (5 bases). Germline CDR1 is LNHDA and CDR2 is SQIVND (reference sequence). Trimming shortened V by 8 bases and J by 7 bases, and 23 bases separated the two germline ends. The CDR3 consists of 15 residues. The CDR3 protein is CASGWDFVGLFGYTF. The CDR3 region has the DNA TGTGCCAGTGGATGGGACTTCGTGGGTCTATTTGGCTACACCTTC. The whole variable domain, filled in from reference TRBV19 and TRBJ1-2, reads DGGITQSPKYLFRKEGQNVTLSCEQNLNHDAMYWYRQDPGQGLRLIYYSQIVNDFQKGDIAEGYSVSREKKESFPLTVTSAQKNPTAFYLCASGWDFVGLFGYTFGSGTRLTVV.

The rearrangement uses TRBV5-1 and TRBJ2-7, with 9 bases fitting TRBD2. The CDR3 is made up of 15 amino acids. The J segment lost 2 bases and the V segment lost 4 bases, leaving 7 bases of the junction unmatched. Germline V lookup: CDR1 SGHRS, CDR2 YFSETQ. CDR3 nucleotide sequence: TGCGCCAGCAGCCCCCCGGGACTAGCAGCCTACGAGCAGTACTTC. It translates to CASSPPGLAAYEQYF.

The chain uses TRBV11-2 and TRBJ2-7; the D gene is possibly TRBD1 (5 bases). Per the germline V gene, CDR1 is SGHAT and CDR2 is FQNNGV. The CDR3 runs 15 residues. V was shortened by 2 bases and J by 4 bases, with 15 bases between the two germline ends. The CDR3 region has the DNA TGTGCCAGCAGCTTATACGAGACTCAGGGTTACGAGCAGTACTTC. Translating it yields CASSLYETQGYEQYF.

The chain carries TRBV2 and TRBJ1-6; 9 bases agree with TRBD1. The length of the CDR3 is 14 residues. In germline, CDR1 is SNHLY, CDR2 FYNNEI. V dropped 5 bases and J dropped 7; count of bases not matched to a gene: 3. The CDR3 DNA sequence: TGTGCCAGCAGTTGGGACAGGGTGAATTCACCCCTCCACTTT. Translated: CASSWDRVNSPLHF.

The chain is built from TRBV28 and TRBJ1-2, with D uncertain. Looked up from germline, CDR1 is MDHEN and CDR2 is SYDVKM. V was cut by 1 base and J by 4 bases, with 10 bases left in between. This CDR3 is 14 amino acids long. CDR3 protein: CASSLYGEGYGYTF. CDR3 sequence (DNA): TGTGCCAGCAGTTTATATGGGGAGGGCTATGGCTACACCTTC.

Only one count was recorded for this clone. The CDR3 region has the DNA TGTGCCACCAGCAGAGATCCCGGCTCCTACGAGCAGTACTTC. It encodes CATSRDPGSYEQYF. The J gene is TRBJ2-7, the V gene TRBV15; no reliable D call. V lost 0 bases and J lost 0, with 6 bases in between. The germline V gene has CDR1 LNHNV and CDR2 YYDKDF (reference sequence). This CDR3 spans 14 amino acids.

This clone was found once. V gene TRBV15 combines with J gene TRBJ1-3; the D gene is possibly TRBD1 (5 bases). The ends were cut back, 4 bases at V and 0 bases at J, with 13 bases in the middle. Germline loops: CDR1 LNHNV, CDR2 YYDKDF (reference sequence). The CDR3 runs to 16 residues. The DNA for the CDR3 is TGTGCCACCAGCACCCCCGCGGGGCACTCTGGAAACACCATATATTTT. It specifies CATSTPAGHSGNTIYF.

The gene calls are TRBV5-1 and TRBJ2-7; 15 bases map to TRBD2. Germline values: CDR1 SGHRS, CDR2 YFSETQ. This CDR3 comprises 16 residues. V shed 4 bases, J shed 4 bases, and the junction held 6 bases outside the gene matches. For the CDR3, the DNA is TGCGCCAGCAGCCCGGGACTAGCGGGGGGACTTTACGAGCAGTACTTC. This sequence encodes CASSPGLAGGLYEQYF.

J is TRBJ1-1 and V is TRBV9, with unresolved D. Germline-derived CDR1 and CDR2 are SGDLS and YYNGEE. V was cut by 7 bases and J by 0 bases, with 13 bases left in between. The CDR3 is made up of 14 amino acids. As DNA, the CDR3 is TGTGCCAGCTCCCGTGGCAGATTGAACACTGAAGCTTTCTTT. Amino acids: CASSRGRLNTEAFF. Supplemented by reference TRBV9 and TRBJ1-1, the full variable domain reads DSGVTQTPKHLITATGQRVTLRCSPRSGDLSVYWYQQSLDQGLQFLIQYYNGEERAKGNILERFSAQQFPDLHSELNLSSLELGDSALYFCASSRGRLNTEAFFGQGTRLTVV.

A few counts support this clone. The V gene is TRBV19, the J gene TRBJ1-4; D is undetermined. V was cut by 2 bases and J by 5 bases, with 6 bases left in between. The CDR3 consists of 13 residues. CDR1 is LNHDA, CDR2 SQIVND, per germline (reference sequence). CDR3 protein: CASSIRGNEKLFF. The CDR3 nucleotides read TGTGCCAGTAGTATAAGAGGAAATGAAAAACTGTTTTTT.

The J gene is TRBJ2-1, the V gene TRBV15; D is unclear. CDR3 size: 14 residues. Germline values: CDR1 LNHNV, CDR2 YYDKDF (reference sequence). The V end was cut by 2 bases, the J end by 3 bases, with 8 bases between. The CDR3 is CATSRSQYYNEQFF. Written as DNA, the CDR3 is TGTGCCACCAGCAGATCTCAGTACTACAATGAGCAGTTCTTC.

This chain links TRBV19 with TRBJ1-5; TRBD1 might be the D (5 bases). The ends were cut back, 8 bases at V and 4 bases at J, with 15 bases in the middle. In germline, CDR1 is LNHDA, CDR2 SQIVND (reference sequence). This CDR3 contains 14 residues. For the CDR3, the DNA is TGTGCCAGTGCGGATCGGGGGTATAATCAGCCCCAGCATTTT. Protein product: CASADRGYNQPQHF.

The chain couples TRBV9 to TRBJ2-1; 10 bases match TRBD2. CDR3 length equals 15 residues. Losses at the gene ends were 4 bases for V and 4 bases for J; bases not matched to a gene: 5. The germline gives CDR1 SGDLS, CDR2 YYNGEE. The CDR3 sequence: CASSSTSGTYNEQFF. The DNA for the CDR3 is TGTGCCAGCAGCTCAACTAGCGGGACTTACAATGAGCAGTTCTTC.

The chain uses TRBV14 and TRBJ2-3, with unresolved D. Between the trimmed V and J ends, which lost 5 bases and 1 base, there was a span of 19 bases. CDR1 and CDR2 (germline): SGHDN, FVKESK. The CDR3 contains 17 residues. CDR3 in DNA: TGTGCCAGCAGCTCATCGTTAGATCACACAGGCACAGATACGCAGTATTTT. Protein: CASSSSLDHTGTDTQYF.

CDR3 in DNA: TGTGCCAGCAGCACGTACACAGGGAAAGAGACCCAGTACTTC. Translated, it gives CASSTYTGKETQYF. This chain connects TRBV5-4 to TRBJ2-5; D perhaps matches TRBD1 (6 bases). The ends were cut back, 4 bases at V and 3 bases at J, with 13 bases in the middle. Germline V gene data show CDR1 as SGHNT and CDR2 as YYREEE (reference sequence). CDR3 length equals 14 residues.

This chain links TRBV14 with TRBJ2-1; the D gene is possibly TRBD1 (6 bases). Trimming stripped 0 bases from V and 2 bases from J, with 14 bases between. The CDR3 length is 17 residues. Per the germline V gene, CDR1 is SGHDN and CDR2 is FVKESK. In DNA, the CDR3 is TGTGCCAGCAGCCAAGAGGGGGCCACGGGCCCCTACAATGAGCAGTTCTTC. Residues: CASSQEGATGPYNEQFF.

In its sample, this clone was seen once. The chain couples TRBV5-1 to TRBJ2-7, with a tentative D call TRBD1 (6 bases). The germline V and J ends were trimmed by 0 bases and 2 bases, with 12 bases remaining between them. This CDR3 has 15 residues. Looked up from germline, CDR1 is SGHRS and CDR2 is YFSETQ. The CDR3 DNA follows: TGCGCCAGCAGCTTGGATCCCGGACAGCCCTACGAGCAGTACTTC. Translation gives CASSLDPGQPYEQYF. Variable domain in full (rest from reference TRBV5-1 and TRBJ2-7): KAGVTQTPRYLIKTRGQQVTLSCSPISGHRSVSWYQQTPGQGLQFLFEYFSETQRNKGNFPGRFSGRQFSNSRSEMNVSTLELGDSALYLCASSLDPGQPYEQYFGPGTRLTVT.

The chain is built from TRBV29-1 and TRBJ2-7; D possibly corresponds to TRBD1 (6 bases). Germline V lookup: CDR1 SQVTM, CDR2 ANQGSEA. This CDR3 has 12 residues. The V gene lost 4 bases and the J gene lost 3 bases, with 10 bases spanning the gap. Here the CDR3 reads CSVGTDDYEQYF. The DNA of the CDR3 is TGCAGCGTTGGGACAGATGACTACGAGCAGTACTTC.